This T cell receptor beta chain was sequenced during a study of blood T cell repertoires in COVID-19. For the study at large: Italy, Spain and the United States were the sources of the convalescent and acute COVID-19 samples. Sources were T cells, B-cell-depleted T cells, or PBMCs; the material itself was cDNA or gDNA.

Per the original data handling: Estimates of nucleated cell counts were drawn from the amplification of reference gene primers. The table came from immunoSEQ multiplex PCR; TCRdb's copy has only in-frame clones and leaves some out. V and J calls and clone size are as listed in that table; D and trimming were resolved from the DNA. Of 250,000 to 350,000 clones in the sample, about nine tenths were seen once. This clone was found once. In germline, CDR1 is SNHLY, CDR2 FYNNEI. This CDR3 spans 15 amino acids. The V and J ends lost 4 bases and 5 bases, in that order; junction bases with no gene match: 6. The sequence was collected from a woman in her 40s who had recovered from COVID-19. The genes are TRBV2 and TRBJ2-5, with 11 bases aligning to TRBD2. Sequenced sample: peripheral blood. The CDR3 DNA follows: TGTGCCAGCAGTGCTTCTAGCGGGAGGTCGGAGACCCAGTACTTC. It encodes CASSASSGRSETQYF.